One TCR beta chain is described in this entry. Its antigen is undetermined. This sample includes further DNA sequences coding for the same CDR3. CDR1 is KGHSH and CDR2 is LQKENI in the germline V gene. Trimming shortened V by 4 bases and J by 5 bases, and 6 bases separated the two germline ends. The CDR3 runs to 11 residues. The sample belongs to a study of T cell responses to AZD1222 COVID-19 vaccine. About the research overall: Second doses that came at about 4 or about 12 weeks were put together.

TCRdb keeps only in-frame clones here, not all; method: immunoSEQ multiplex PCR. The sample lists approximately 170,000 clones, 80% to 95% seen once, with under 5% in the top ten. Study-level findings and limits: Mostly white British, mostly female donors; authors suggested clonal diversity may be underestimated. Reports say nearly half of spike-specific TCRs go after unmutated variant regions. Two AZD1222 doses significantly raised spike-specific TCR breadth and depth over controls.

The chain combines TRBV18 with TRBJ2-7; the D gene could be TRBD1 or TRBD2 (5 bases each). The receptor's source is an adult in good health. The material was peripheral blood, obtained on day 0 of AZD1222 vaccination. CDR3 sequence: CASSLGDEQYF. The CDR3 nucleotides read TGTGCCAGCTCACTGGGGGACGAGCAGTACTTC.